This T cell receptor beta chain derives from a study of technical replicates of blood from a few donors. Using immunoSEQ multiplex PCR, the repertoire was profiled, and TCRdb retains in-frame clones only, with some absent. The sample includes roughly 67,000 clones, 95% to 98% seen only once; the top ten take around 0.15%. The CDR3 has 16 amino acids. The V gene end was trimmed by 5 bases and the J gene end by 1 base; junction bases not matched to a gene: 5. Germline CDR1 is SGHAT and CDR2 is FQNNGV. The origin of this receptor is a human donor in good health. The gene calls are TRBV11-2 and TRBJ1-3, with 10 bases aligning to TRBD1. The material sequenced was T cells isolated from PBMCs. The CDR3 nucleotides read TGTGCCAGCAGCAAGGGACAGGGGAAGTCTGGAAACACCATATATTTT. It yields the protein CASSKGQGKSGNTIYF.